The sequence of this T cell receptor (beta chain) was determined in a study of blood T cell repertoires in COVID-19. Study-wide background: Specimens from acute and convalescent COVID-19 originated in the United States, Italy and Spain. T cells, B-cell-depleted T cells, or PBMCs supplied cDNA or gDNA.

Study processing details: Quantification of nucleated cells was approximated via reference gene primer amplification. Clones were read by immunoSEQ multiplex PCR, and TCRdb kept only the in-frame ones, dropping some. V, J and clone size are those of that table, while D and trimming were read from the DNA. The sample carries 95,000 to 150,000 clones, 65% to 85% recorded once. The CDR3 totals 17 residues. Germline assignment: CDR1 SGHTA and CDR2 FQGNSA. V gave up 1 base and J gave up 4 bases; unmatched junction bases: 4. The sequenced sample was peripheral blood. This receptor was taken from a woman in her seventies with acute or convalescent COVID-19. This rearrangement joins TRBV7-2 to TRBJ2-5; 15 nucleotides align to TRBD2. In nucleotides, the CDR3 is TGTGCCAGCAGCTTAGTAGGGACTAGCGGGGGGCTAGAGACCCAGTACTTC. Encoded protein: CASSLVGTSGGLETQYF.